This entry is about one TCR beta chain. This sample was taken from a study of blood T cell repertoires in COVID-19. The length of the CDR3 is 14 residues. Method: immunoSEQ multiplex PCR; TCRdb's copy keeps in-frame clones and lacks some. This sample has some 200,000 clones, with 87% found just once. V is TRBV21-1 and J is TRBJ2-7; no DNA check was done on the table's D call, TRBD2. TRBV21-1 is a recognized pseudogene. Material for sequencing was peripheral blood. This TCR came from a man aged 18 to 29 with active or convalescent COVID-19. The CDR3 loop is CASSPPGGSYEQYF. The CDR3 DNA reads TGTGCCAGCAGCCCTCCCGGCGGGAGCTACGAGCAGTACTTC.